This T cell receptor (beta chain) is from a study of shared clonotypes between healthy human individuals. Study-wide background: Donor ages ranged 18 to 49 years: a couple of women, three men. Overall study findings and caveats: Shared clonotypes across all four donors exceeded non-shared ones in generation probability.

Profiling relied on immunoSEQ multiplex PCR, and the TCRdb table lists in-frame clones only, not all of them. The table has fewer than 850,000 clones, 72% seen once. J gave up 5 bases and V 6 bases, and 21 bases lay outside the gene matches. This CDR3 comprises 18 residues. Germline V gene data show CDR1 as MDHEN and CDR2 as SYDVKM. Note on this clone: Its antigen is as yet unknown.

This TCR derives from a young woman in good health. Specimen: memory CD4+ T cells sorted from blood. Subset noted: CD45RA-negative fraction. This chain connects TRBV28 to TRBJ1-1; 7 bases are shared with TRBD1. The CDR3 coding sequence is TGTGCCAGCAGCCCGCTTAGACAGGGAAGAATCAAGGGGACTGAAGCTTTCTTT. This translates into CASSPLRQGRIKGTEAFF.